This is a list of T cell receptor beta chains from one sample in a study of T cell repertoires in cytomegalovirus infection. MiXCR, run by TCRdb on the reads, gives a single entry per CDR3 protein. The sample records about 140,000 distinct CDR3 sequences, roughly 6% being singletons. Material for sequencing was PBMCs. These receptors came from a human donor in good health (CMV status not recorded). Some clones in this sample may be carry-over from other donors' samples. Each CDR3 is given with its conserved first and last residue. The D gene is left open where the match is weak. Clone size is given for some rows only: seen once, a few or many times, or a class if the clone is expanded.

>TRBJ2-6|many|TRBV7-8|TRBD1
CASSSTGVGANVLTF
TGTGCCAGCAGCTCCACAGGGGTTGGGGCCAACGTCCTGACTTTC
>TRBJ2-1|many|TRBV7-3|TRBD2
CASSSRGAEYNEQFF
TGTGCCAGCAGCTCGCGGGGGGCGGAGTACAATGAGCAGTTCTTC
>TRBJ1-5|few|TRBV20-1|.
CSARDIRGSNQPQHF
TGCAGTGCTAGAGATATACGGGGGAGCAATCAGCCCCAGCATTTT
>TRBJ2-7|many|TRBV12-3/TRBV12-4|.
CASTLGETGQYF
TGTGCCAGCACCTTGGGGGAGACGGGGCAGTACTTC
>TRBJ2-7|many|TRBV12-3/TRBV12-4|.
CASSLALTGYGYEQYF
TGTGCCAGCAGTTTAGCGCTAACAGGGTATGGCTACGAGCAGTACTTC
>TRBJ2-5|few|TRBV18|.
CASSPQSQETQYF
TGTGCCAGCTCACCCCAATCACAAGAGACCCAGTACTTC
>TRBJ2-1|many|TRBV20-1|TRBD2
CSARDFTAGGNNEQFF
TGCAGTGCTAGAGATTTTACAGCGGGGGGGAACAATGAGCAGTTCTTC
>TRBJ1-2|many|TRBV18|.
CASSPPAGFPYGYTF
TGTGCCAGCTCACCACCGGCAGGTTTCCCGTATGGCTACACCTTC
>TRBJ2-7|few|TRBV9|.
CASSTDKGHEQYF
TGTGCCAGCAGCACCGATAAGGGGCACGAGCAGTACTTC
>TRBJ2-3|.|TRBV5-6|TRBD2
CASSFEAGGRDTQYF
TGTGCCAGCAGCTTTGAAGCGGGGGGCAGGGATACGCAGTATTTT
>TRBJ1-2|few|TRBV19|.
CASSADRTWDGYTF
TGTGCCAGTAGTGCCGACAGGACCTGGGATGGCTACACCTTC
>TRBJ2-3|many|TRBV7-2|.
CASSVQPGVRTDTQYF
TGTGCCAGCAGCGTACAACCGGGAGTGAGGACAGATACGCAGTATTTT
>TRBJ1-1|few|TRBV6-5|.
CASSYSTANTEAFF
TGTGCCAGCAGTTACTCGACAGCGAACACTGAAGCTTTCTTT
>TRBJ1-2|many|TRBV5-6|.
CASSNGARHGYTF
TGTGCCAGCAGTAACGGGGCTCGGCATGGCTACACCTTC
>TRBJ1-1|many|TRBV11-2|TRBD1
CASSLETGRMNTEAFF
TGTGCCAGCAGCTTAGAGACAGGGCGCATGAACACTGAAGCTTTCTTT
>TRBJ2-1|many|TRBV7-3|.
CASSLSRTQYNEQFF
TGTGCCAGCAGCTTAAGCAGGACACAATACAATGAGCAGTTCTTC
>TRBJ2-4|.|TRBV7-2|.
CASSLETGNIQYF
TGTGCCAGCAGTTTGGAGACTGGCAACATTCAGTACTTC
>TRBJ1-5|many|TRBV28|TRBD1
CASSWTGSGQPQHF
TGTGCCAGCAGTTGGACAGGGAGTGGTCAGCCCCAGCATTTT
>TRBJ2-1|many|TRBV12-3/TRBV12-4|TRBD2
CASSLRRGSSYNEQFF
TGTGCCAGCAGTTTGAGGCGGGGGAGCTCCTACAATGAGCAGTTCTTC
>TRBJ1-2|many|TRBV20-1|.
CSARDSGEEGYTF
TGCAGTGCTAGAGATTCGGGGGAAGAAGGCTACACCTTC
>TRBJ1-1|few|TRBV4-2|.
CASSQERETEAFF
TGTGCCAGCAGCCAAGAGCGGGAAACTGAAGCTTTCTTT
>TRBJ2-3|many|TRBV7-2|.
CASSPSRGTDTQYF
TGTGCCAGCAGCCCCAGTAGGGGCACAGATACGCAGTATTTT
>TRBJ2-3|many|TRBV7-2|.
CASSLDGAGDTQYF
TGTGCCAGCAGCTTAGACGGGGCTGGAGATACGCAGTATTTT
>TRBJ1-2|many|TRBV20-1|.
CSAADTRDYGYTF
TGCAGTGCGGCCGACACGCGCGACTATGGCTACACCTTC
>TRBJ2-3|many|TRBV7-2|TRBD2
CASSQGSRRGGPDTQYF
TGTGCCAGCAGTCAAGGGTCCCGGCGGGGGGGCCCAGATACGCAGTATTTT
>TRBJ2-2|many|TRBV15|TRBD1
CATSRDRVTGELFF
TGTGCCACCAGCAGGGACAGGGTCACCGGGGAGCTGTTTTTT
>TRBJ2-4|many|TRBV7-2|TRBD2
CASSPSGGAKNIQYF
TGTGCCAGCAGCCCCTCGGGGGGAGCCAAAAACATTCAGTACTTC
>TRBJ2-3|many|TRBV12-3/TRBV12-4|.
CASSSSGVTDTQYF
TGTGCCAGCAGTTCCTCCGGAGTTACAGATACGCAGTATTTT
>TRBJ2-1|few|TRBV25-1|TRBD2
CASSDIRGGQFF
TGTGCCAGCAGCGATATCCGGGGGGGGCAGTTCTTC
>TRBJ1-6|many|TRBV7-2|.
CASSLAHDSPLHF
TGTGCCAGCAGCTTAGCGCATGATTCACCCCTCCACTTT
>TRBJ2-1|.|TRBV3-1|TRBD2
CASSQGASGGYNEQFF
TGTGCCAGCAGCCAGGGCGCTAGCGGGGGATACAATGAGCAGTTCTTC
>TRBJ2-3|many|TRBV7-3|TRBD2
CASSLGLGWDTQYF
TGTGCCAGCAGCTTGGGACTAGGGTGGGATACGCAGTATTTT
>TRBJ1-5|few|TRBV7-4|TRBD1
CASSKQGNQPQHF
TGTGCCAGCAGTAAACAGGGGAATCAGCCCCAGCATTTT
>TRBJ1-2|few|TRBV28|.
CASKMGQANYGYTF
TGTGCCAGCAAAATGGGTCAGGCCAACTATGGCTACACCTTC
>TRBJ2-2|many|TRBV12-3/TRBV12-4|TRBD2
CASSPTGRESQGGELFF
TGTGCCAGCAGTCCCACGGGGAGGGAATCCCAAGGGGGGGAGCTGTTTTTT
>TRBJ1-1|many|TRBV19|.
CASSKLGGWYTEAFF
TGTGCCAGTAGTAAACTCGGAGGGTGGTACACTGAAGCTTTCTTT